This TCR beta chain was sequenced during a study of blood T cell repertoires in COVID-19. Across the study: The recovered donors of Cohort 3 showed two negative PCRs, clearance, or symptom resolution. PBMCs, B-cell-depleted T cells, or T cells were the source of the cDNA or gDNA that made up the material.

TCRdb keeps only in-frame clones here, not all; method: immunoSEQ multiplex PCR. Among roughly 200,000 clones listed, around 87% were seen once. Trimming cost V 5 bases and J 5 bases, with 16 bases left between them. CDR3 length equals 14 residues. Germline V gene data show CDR1 as SGHVS and CDR2 as FQNEAQ. Grouping used clinical history reported by participants in a survey and questionnaire. What was sequenced was PBMCs or T cells enriched from blood (not recorded which). The clonotype originates from a middle-aged woman in a cohort exposed to, infected with or recovered from COVID-19 (not recorded which). The genes are TRBV7-8 and TRBJ2-7; D perhaps matches TRBD2 (6 bases). CDR3 amino acids: CASSTASESDEQYF. The CDR3 region has the DNA TGTGCCAGCAGCACGGCTAGCGAGTCCGACGAGCAGTACTTC.